The 21 T cell receptor beta chains given below trace back to one sample, sequenced in a study of T cells in localized non-small cell lung cancer. Assay: immunoSEQ multiplex PCR; the TCRdb copy retains only in-frame clones and omits some. This sample has 25,000 to 35,000 clones, with more than 65% found just once. The sequenced sample was peripheral blood mononuclear cells, obtained before any cancer treatment. The receptors were gathered from a man aged 35 to 69 with stage III lung adenocarcinoma.

The J gene is TRBJ2-7, the V gene TRBV18, with TRBD1 identical over 10 bases. Trimming removed 3 bases from V and 5 bases from J; junction bases left unmatched: 1. The germline V gene encodes CDR1 KGHSH and CDR2 LQKENI. This CDR3 region has 13 residues. CDR3 sequence: CASSPGTGDEQYF. In DNA form, the CDR3 reads TGTGCCAGCTCACCCGGGACAGGGGACGAGCAGTACTTC.

This chain links TRBV29-1 with TRBJ1-3, with D perhaps matching TRBD1 (6 bases). Germline assignment: CDR1 SQVTM and CDR2 ANQGSEA. V lost 5 bases, J lost 8 bases, and 16 bases lay in between. This CDR3 is built from 13 residues. CDR3 region: CSVLSGAGDTIYF. The DNA for the CDR3 is TGCAGCGTTCTCTCAGGGGCTGGGGACACCATATATTTT.

The rearrangement uses TRBV10-3 and TRBJ2-1; possible D gene TRBD2, 6 bases. The CDR3 is 13 amino acids. V was clipped by 9 bases and J by 5 bases, with 14 bases between them. CDR1 and CDR2 (germline): ENHRY, SYGVKD. The CDR3 DNA follows: TGTGCCATTGGACTACGGCCGGACAATGAGCAGTTCTTC. Its protein is CAIGLRPDNEQFF.

V gene TRBV5-1 combines with J gene TRBJ2-1; D possibly matches TRBD1 or TRBD2 (5 bases each). Trimming pared 4 bases from V and 5 bases from J, leaving 13 bases between. Germline CDR1 is SGHRS and CDR2 is YFSETQ. The CDR3 consists of 14 residues. Written as DNA, the CDR3 is TGCGCCAGCAGCCTGGGGGTAGTTGACAATGAGCAGTTCTTC. It codes for CASSLGVVDNEQFF.

DNA of the CDR3: TGTGCCAGCAGCTTTAGCGGTTACACCGGGGAGCTGTTTTTT. Translating it yields CASSFSGYTGELFF. The V call is TRBV5-4, the J call TRBJ2-2; a weak D match, TRBD2 (6 bases). The V end lost 2 bases, the J end lost 3 bases, and 8 bases lay between the germline ends. Germline V gives CDR1 SGHNT, CDR2 YYREEE (reference sequence). This CDR3 comprises 14 residues.

This chain links TRBV9 with TRBJ1-2, with no clear D. The germline V gene encodes CDR1 SGDLS and CDR2 YYNGEE. V lost 4 bases to trimming and J lost 4 bases, with 14 bases between them. The CDR3 has 14 residues. The CDR3 region is CASSLGPATYGYTF. CDR3 DNA: TGTGCCAGCAGCCTCGGCCCGGCGACCTATGGCTACACCTTC.

This clone was seen a single time. This sequence joins TRBV10-2 and TRBJ2-2, with D possibly being TRBD2 (6 bases). V gave up 11 bases and J gave up 11 bases, with 21 bases separating them. Per germline, CDR1 WSHSY and CDR2 SAAADI. This CDR3 has 13 residues. CDR3 residues: CASLHAGRFELFF. CDR3 bases: TGCGCCTCCCTGCATGCAGGGAGGTTTGAGCTGTTTTTT.

The V and J genes are TRBV30 and TRBJ2-6; D is unresolved. V was cut by 3 bases and J by 0 bases, with 9 bases left in between. The CDR3 covers 15 residues. Germline CDR1 reads GTSNPN; CDR2 reads SVGIG (reference sequence). CDR3 protein: CAWSFLSSGANVLTF. CDR3 bases: TGTGCCTGGAGCTTCTTAAGCTCTGGGGCCAACGTCCTGACTTTC.

The table lists this clone with a few counts. This sequence joins TRBV5-1 and TRBJ1-2, with 9 bases matching TRBD1. This CDR3 is built from 14 residues. Per the germline V gene, CDR1 is SGHRS and CDR2 is YFSETQ. J lost 8 bases, V lost 4 bases, and 9 bases had no gene match. CDR3: CASSPGQGQRGYTF. The CDR3 DNA sequence: TGCGCCAGCAGCCCTGGACAGGGGCAGCGAGGCTACACCTTC.

The chain has TRBV11-2 and TRBJ2-1, with 8 bases that match TRBD1. The CDR3 is 15 amino acids. V lost 0 bases, J lost 6 bases, and 4 bases stayed unmatched. Germline V lookup: CDR1 SGHAT, CDR2 FQNNGV. The CDR3 loop reads CASSLDGTGSNEQFF. CDR3 in DNA: TGTGCCAGCAGCTTAGATGGGACAGGATCCAATGAGCAGTTCTTC.

This clone appeared once. V usage is TRBV4-2 and J usage is TRBJ2-5, with D perhaps TRBD1 or TRBD2 (6 bases each). Germline CDR1 is LGHNA and CDR2 is YNFKEQ. This CDR3 spans 16 amino acids. V shed 1 base and J shed 4 bases, with 16 bases lying between them. The CDR3 sequence is CASSQVSSGGGETQYF. Here the CDR3 DNA reads TGTGCCAGCAGCCAAGTCTCAAGCGGAGGGGGAGAGACCCAGTACTTC.

The gene calls are TRBV2 and TRBJ2-3, with 11 positions matching TRBD2. Trimming at V came to 4 bases and at J to 5 bases, leaving 2 bases not matched to a gene. Germline V gene sequence: CDR1 SNHLY, CDR2 FYNNEI. CDR3 size: 14 residues. CDR3 in DNA: TGTGCCAGCAGTGTTGGACTAGCGGGAGATACGCAGTATTTT. As protein: CASSVGLAGDTQYF.

J is TRBJ1-2 and V is TRBV29-1, with TRBD1 identical over 7 bases. This CDR3 contains 13 residues. V was pared by 6 bases and J by 2 bases, with 6 bases of the junction left unmatched. Per the germline V gene, CDR1 is SQVTM and CDR2 is ANQGSEA. The CDR3 nucleotides are TGCAGCGTCATCGACAGGGAGAACTATGGCTACACCTTC. It translates to CSVIDRENYGYTF.

V and J are TRBV7-9 and TRBJ2-1; D ambiguous. Germline V CDR1 and CDR2: SEHNR, FQNEAQ (reference sequence). The CDR3 is 17 amino acids. V dropped 5 bases and J dropped 0 bases, with 17 bases sitting between them. CDR3 protein: CASSPDFGGPSYNEQFF. The CDR3 region has the DNA TGTGCCAGCAGCCCCGACTTCGGTGGGCCCTCCTACAATGAGCAGTTCTTC. Complete variable domain (other parts from reference TRBV7-9 and TRBJ2-1): DTGVSQNPRHKITKRGQNVTFRCDPISEHNRLYWYRQTLGQGPEFLTYFQNEAQLEKSRLLSDRFSAERPKGSFSTLEIQRTEQGDSAMYLCASSPDFGGPSYNEQFFGPGTRLTVL.

The chain couples TRBV10-3 to TRBJ2-2, with TRBD1 matching 9 bases. Germline CDR1 reads ENHRY; CDR2 reads SYGVKD. Germline trimming cut 6 bases from V and 5 bases from J; bases unmatched to any gene: 7. This CDR3 is 15 amino acids long. CDR3: CAISALDRGTGELFF. The CDR3 nucleotides are TGTGCCATCAGCGCATTGGACAGGGGAACCGGGGAGCTGTTTTTT.

The chain uses TRBV2 and TRBJ1-2, with 8 bases fitting TRBD1. The V segment lost 4 bases and the J segment 3 bases; nucleotides outside the gene matches: 7. Germline CDR1 and CDR2: SNHLY and FYNNEI. The CDR3 is 15 residues long. The CDR3 protein is CASSGPGGYDYGYTF. CDR3 sequence (DNA): TGTGCCAGCAGTGGTCCAGGGGGCTATGACTATGGCTACACCTTC. Looking up the rest from reference TRBV2 and TRBJ1-2 gives the full variable domain: EPEVTQTPSHQVTQMGQEVILRCVPISNHLYFYWYRQILGQKVEFLVSFYNNEISEKSEIFDDQFSVERPDGSNFTLKIRSTKLEDSAMYFCASSGPGGYDYGYTFGSGTRLTVV.

The chain joins TRBV6-6 to TRBJ2-1, with 8 bases identical to TRBD2. Germline V gene sequence: CDR1 MNHNY, CDR2 SVGAGI (reference sequence). The CDR3 spans 14 residues. V trimming: 8 bases; J trimming: 1 base; junction bases outside the gene matches: 4. CDR3 loop: CASAGGRSYNEQFF. The CDR3 nucleotides read TGTGCCAGCGCTGGCGGGAGGTCCTACAATGAGCAGTTCTTC.

The CDR3 loop is CASSYAGQGNGYTF. In DNA, the CDR3 is TGTGCCAGCAGTTACGCGGGACAGGGGAACGGCTACACCTTC. V gene TRBV6-6 combines with J gene TRBJ1-2; 10 bases line up with TRBD1. The V segment lost 2 bases and the J segment 8 bases; nucleotides outside the gene matches: 5. Germline CDR1 and CDR2: MNHNY and SVGAGI (reference sequence). This CDR3 contains 14 residues.

This CDR3 reads CASSSIRALYEQYF. The CDR3 DNA follows: TGTGCCAGCAGTTCAATACGGGCCCTCTACGAGCAGTACTTC. The chain carries TRBV28 and TRBJ2-7; D is ambiguous. Germline CDR1 reads MDHEN; CDR2 reads SYDVKM. The CDR3 length is 14 residues. Trimming took off 4 bases at V and 3 bases at J, with 13 bases between the two ends.

V is TRBV7-8 and J is TRBJ2-7; TRBD1 matches 9 bases. This CDR3 has 14 residues. Germline CDR1 reads SGHVS; CDR2 reads FQNEAQ. V was pared by 3 bases and J by 6 bases, with 6 bases of the junction left unmatched. The CDR3 region has the DNA TGTGCCAGCAGCTTGGGACAGGGAGGCGGCGAGCAGTACGTC. It translates to CASSLGQGGGEQYV.

The J gene is TRBJ1-2, the V gene TRBV6-6, with D maybe TRBD1 (6 bases). V lost 2 bases and J 8 bases, leaving 18 bases between the germline ends. Germline V gives CDR1 MNHNY, CDR2 SVGAGI (reference sequence). The CDR3 has 15 residues. CDR3 residues: CASSYRATGRQGYTF. CDR3 nucleotides: TGTGCCAGCAGTTACCGTGCAACAGGGCGACAAGGCTACACCTTC.